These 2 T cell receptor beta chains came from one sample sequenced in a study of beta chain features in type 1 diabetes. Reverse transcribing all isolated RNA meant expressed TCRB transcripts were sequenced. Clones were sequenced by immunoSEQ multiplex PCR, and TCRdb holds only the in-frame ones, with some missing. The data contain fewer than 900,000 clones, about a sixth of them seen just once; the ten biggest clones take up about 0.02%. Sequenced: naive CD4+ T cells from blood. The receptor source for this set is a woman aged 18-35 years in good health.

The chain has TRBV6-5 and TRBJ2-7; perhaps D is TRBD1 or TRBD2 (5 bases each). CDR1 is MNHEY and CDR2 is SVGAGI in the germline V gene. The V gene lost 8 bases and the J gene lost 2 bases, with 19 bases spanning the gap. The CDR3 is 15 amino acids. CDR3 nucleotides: TGTGCCAGCGGGGCGAGAGGGACCTTCGCCTACGAGCAGTACTTC. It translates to CASGARGTFAYEQYF.

This CDR3 is CASSSRPGQGDFNQPQHF. In nucleotides, the CDR3 is TGTGCCAGCAGTTCCCGTCCCGGACAGGGGGACTTCAATCAGCCCCAGCATTTT. The V call is TRBV27, the J call TRBJ1-5; 10 bases align to TRBD1. J was trimmed by 3 bases and V by 4 bases; bases with no gene match: 12. Per the germline V gene, CDR1 is MNHEY and CDR2 is SMNVEV (reference sequence). This CDR3 spans 18 amino acids.